The rows below give T cell receptor beta chains drawn from one sample of a study of blood T cell repertoires in COVID-19. Sequenced by immunoSEQ multiplex PCR; TCRdb stores in-frame clones only, minus some. Of 290,000 or so clones in the sample, more than 85% were seen once. Sequenced input: peripheral blood. The origin of the receptors is an older man with acute or convalescent COVID-19. The CDR3 runs from the conserved cysteine through the conserved F or W. The D gene is left open where the match is weak. Only some rows state a clone size, as once, few, many or a class for expanded clones.

V	J	D	size	DNA	CDR3
TRBV4-3	TRBJ1-6	NA	few	TGCGCCAGCAGCCAAGATACCCACGGACAGACGGAAAGGCACTTT	CASSQDTHGQTERHF
TRBV29-1	TRBJ1-1	NA	NA	TGCAGCGTTGAAACGGGGGGAGGAACTGAAGCTTTCTTT	CSVETGGGTEAFF
TRBV13	TRBJ2-3	TRBD2	NA	TGTGCCAGCAGCTGGGGACTAGCGTCGATAGATACGCAGTATTTT	CASSWGLASIDTQYF
TRBV13	TRBJ2-2	TRBD1	NA	TGTGCCAGCGCTAGGGGGCTCGCGAACACCGGGGAGCTGTTTTTT	CASARGLANTGELFF
TRBV5-8	TRBJ1-1	NA	NA	TGTGCCAGCAGCTTGGGTGGCCTGAACACTGAAGCTTTCTTT	CASSLGGLNTEAFF
TRBV12-5	TRBJ2-3	TRBD1	NA	TGTGCTAGTGGTTTCCCCGGACAGGGGGCCGCAGATACGCAGTATTTT	CASGFPGQGAADTQYF
TRBV5-4	TRBJ2-7	TRBD1	few	TGTGCCAGCAGCGCCCGGGACAGATTGTACGAGCAGTACTTC	CASSARDRLYEQYF
TRBV21-1	TRBJ2-1	NA	once	TGTGCCAGCTGGTGCTTCGGGGATGCCCTGTACAATGAGCAGTTCTTC	CASWCFGDALYNEQFF
TRBV7-9	TRBJ2-1	TRBD2	once	TGTGCCAGCAGCCTCGGACTAGCGGGATCCTACAATGAGCAGTTCTTC	CASSLGLAGSYNEQFF
TRBV2	TRBJ1-5	TRBD1	NA	TGTGCCAGCAGTCCTAACAGGGGAGGTCAAGGCCAGCCCCAGCATTTT	CASSPNRGGQGQPQHF
TRBV7-2	TRBJ2-5	TRBD1	NA	TGTGCCAGCAGCTTAGGGACAGGGGCGGAGACCCAGTACTTC	CASSLGTGAETQYF
TRBV6-5	TRBJ2-7	TRBD2	few	TGTGCCAGCAGTTACTCTGCGGGGGGGCCCGACGAGCAGTACTTC	CASSYSAGGPDEQYF
TRBV7-9	TRBJ2-7	NA	few	TGTGCCAGCAGCTTAGGTGCAGGGGCTATCTACGAGCAGTACTTC	CASSLGAGAIYEQYF
TRBV9	TRBJ2-3	TRBD2	NA	TGTGCCAGCAGCGTAGGGACTAGCGGGAGTTTAGATACGCAGTATTTT	CASSVGTSGSLDTQYF
TRBV4-3	TRBJ1-1	NA	NA	TGCGCCAGCAGCCAAGATGCAGGGGATTCTCGAGCTTTCTTT	CASSQDAGDSRAFF
TRBV7-6	TRBJ1-4	NA	NA	TGTGCCAGCAGCCCGCGGGGCGCGAGAACTAATGAAAAACTGTTTTTT	CASSPRGARTNEKLFF
TRBV5-1	TRBJ2-1	NA	NA	TGCGCCAGCAGCTTCAGGGGTAATGAGCAGTTCTTC	CASSFRGNEQFF
TRBV19	TRBJ2-2	TRBD2	NA	TGTGCCAGTAACGGGGGGACCCTAACCGGGGAGCTGTTTTTT	CASNGGTLTGELFF
TRBV19	TRBJ1-5	NA	NA	TGTGCCAGTAGTATCGGGATTAGCAATCAGCCCCAGCATTTT	CASSIGISNQPQHF
TRBV30	TRBJ2-1	NA	NA	TGTGCCTGGAGTAAACAGACGCTCAACAATGAGCAGTTCTTC	CAWSKQTLNNEQFF
TRBV5-1	TRBJ2-1	TRBD1	few	TGCGCCAGCAGCTTACAGGGGGGAGGCTACAATGAGCAGTTCTTC	CASSLQGGGYNEQFF
TRBV5-1	TRBJ1-1	TRBD1	NA	TGCGCCAGCAGCGAAACAGGGGTGGAGACTGAAGCTTTCTTT	CASSETGVETEAFF
TRBV19	TRBJ1-1	NA	NA	TGTGCCAGTAGTGACAGGAACACTGAAGCTTTCTTT	CASSDRNTEAFF
TRBV18	TRBJ2-1	TRBD1	NA	TGTGCCAGCTCACCACTAGGGGGCATAAGGAATGAGCAGTTCTTC	CASSPLGGIRNEQFF
TRBV5-1	TRBJ2-1	TRBD1	NA	TGCGCCAGCAGCTTCCGACAGGGGGCTTACAATGAGCAGTTCTTC	CASSFRQGAYNEQFF
TRBV16	TRBJ1-5	NA	NA	TGTGCCAGCAGCCAATCGTCAGGAGGCGGACAGCCCCAGCATTTT	CASSQSSGGGQPQHF
TRBV3-1/TRBV3-2	TRBJ1-6	NA	NA	TGTGCCAGCAGCCAGGTTGGAGGGCGATCACCCCTCCACTTT	CASSQVGGRSPLHF
TRBV25-1	TRBJ1-6	TRBD1	NA	TGTGCCAGCAGTGAAACGGACAGGGTCTCCTATAATTCACCCCTCCACTTT	CASSETDRVSYNSPLHF
TRBV25-1	TRBJ2-3	NA	NA	TGTGCCAGCAGTGTTTTCGGGATTCGCACAGATACGCAGTATTTT	CASSVFGIRTDTQYF
TRBV6-5	TRBJ1-4	NA	NA	TGTGCCAGCAGACCCGGGACAACTAATGAAAAACTGTTTTTT	CASRPGTTNEKLFF
TRBV27	TRBJ2-1	TRBD2	NA	TGTGCCAGCAGTAACAGCGGGAGCTCCTACAATGAGCAGTTCTTC	CASSNSGSSYNEQFF
TRBV20-1	TRBJ2-5	NA	NA	TGCAGTGCTAGTAACAGCGGCTATGAAGAGACCCAGTACTTC	CSASNSGYEETQYF
TRBV28	TRBJ2-2	TRBD1	once	TGTGCCAGCCGTGACAGGGCGTTCACCGGGGAGCTGTTTTTT	CASRDRAFTGELFF
TRBV20-1	TRBJ2-3	TRBD2	NA	TGCAGTGCTAGTGGAGCTAGCGGGTGGAGCACAGATACGCAGTATTTT	CSASGASGWSTDTQYF
TRBV10-2	TRBJ2-2	NA	NA	TGCGCCAGCTTACGTGGGGGGTCGGACACCGGGGAGCTGTTTTTT	CASLRGGSDTGELFF
TRBV5-1	TRBJ2-4	TRBD1	NA	TGCGCCAGCAGCAAAGGGACAGAATTAGCCAAAAACATTCAGTACTTC	CASSKGTELAKNIQYF
TRBV4-2	TRBJ2-7	NA	NA	TGTGCCAGCAGCCAAGATCGATACAGGTGGGAGGTAGACTACGAGCAGTACTTC	CASSQDRYRWEVDYEQYF
TRBV5-4	TRBJ1-5	TRBD1	NA	TGTGCCAGCAGTGTTCAGGGGGATCAGCCCCAGCATTTT	CASSVQGDQPQHF
TRBV19	TRBJ2-7	TRBD2	NA	TGTGCCAGTAGTGTACTAGCGGGAGGGTCGGCCGAGCAGTACTTC	CASSVLAGGSAEQYF
TRBV6-5	TRBJ2-1	TRBD2	NA	TGTGCCAGCTCTCCTCGGGGGGTGAACAATGAGCAGTTCTTC	CASSPRGVNNEQFF
TRBV18	TRBJ1-2	NA	NA	TGTGCCAGCTCACGGGGGGGCCCTAACTATGGCTACACCTTC	CASSRGGPNYGYTF
TRBV28	TRBJ2-1	TRBD2	NA	TGTGCCAGCAGTTTATCTAGCGGGGGCACCAATGAGCAGTTCTTC	CASSLSSGGTNEQFF
TRBV29-1	TRBJ2-2	NA	NA	TGCAGCGTCAACTTAGGGGTTATGGGAACCGGGGAGCTGTTTTTT	CSVNLGVMGTGELFF
TRBV5-1	TRBJ1-5	TRBD1	NA	TGCGCCAGCAAACGGGACAGGGCGGGGTATAGCAATCAGCCCCAGCATTTT	CASKRDRAGYSNQPQHF
TRBV24-1	TRBJ1-2	TRBD1	NA	TGTGCCCAAACTACCCGAAGGGGGCTCGGGGAGTATGGCTACACCTTC	CAQTTRRGLGEYGYTF